This T cell receptor (beta chain) came from a study of T cell repertoires in cytomegalovirus infection. Looking at the study overall: Epitope selection comprised recently identified HLA-C-restricted CMV epitopes and well-studied HLA-B-restricted CMV epitopes. CMV infection together with matching HLA type was indicated by public TCR beta signatures. Regarding the study as a whole: CMV carriers having the relevant HLA were flagged by cumulative public TCR beta family frequency. In two of eight donors, the top clonotype was HLA-C-restricted CMV-specific.

TCRdb called the reads again in MiXCR, with one record for every CDR3 protein. The repertoire holds approximately 730,000 distinct CDR3 sequences, roughly 29% seen once, with around 13% in the top ten. Notes on this clonotype: Its antigen is not identified.

Specimen: cultured CD8+ T cells from PBMCs, collected from culture after CMV antigen stimulation. The receptor comes from a human donor in good health (CMV status not recorded). Some clones in this sample may be carry-over from other donors' samples.

The CDR3 DNA sequence: TGTGCCAGCAGTTCACCTGACCGCACCGAGATGAACACTGAAGCTTTCTTT. Translation: CASSSPDRTEMNTEAFF. The chain has TRBV6-2 or TRBV6-3 and TRBJ1-1; D is undetermined. This CDR3 is built from 17 residues. CDR1 and CDR2 from the germline V gene are MNHEY and SVGEGT. Trimming removed 4 bases at V and 0 bases at J, with 18 bases between.